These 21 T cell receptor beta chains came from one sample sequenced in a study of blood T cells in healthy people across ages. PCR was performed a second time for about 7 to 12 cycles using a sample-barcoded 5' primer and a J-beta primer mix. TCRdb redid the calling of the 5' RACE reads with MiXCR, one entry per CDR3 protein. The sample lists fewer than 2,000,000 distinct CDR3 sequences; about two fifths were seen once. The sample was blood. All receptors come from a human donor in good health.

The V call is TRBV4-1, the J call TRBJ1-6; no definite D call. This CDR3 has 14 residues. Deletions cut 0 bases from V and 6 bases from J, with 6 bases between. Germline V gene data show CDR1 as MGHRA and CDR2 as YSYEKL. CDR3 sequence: CASSQERSNSPLHF. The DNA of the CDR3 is TGCGCCAGCAGCCAAGAACGGAGTAATTCACCCCTCCACTTT.

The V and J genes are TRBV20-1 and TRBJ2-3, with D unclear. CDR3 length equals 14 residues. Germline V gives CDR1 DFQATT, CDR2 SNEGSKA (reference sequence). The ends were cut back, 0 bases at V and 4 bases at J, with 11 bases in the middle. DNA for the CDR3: TGCAGTGCTAGAGATATGGGATTCTCAGATACGCAGTATTTT. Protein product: CSARDMGFSDTQYF.

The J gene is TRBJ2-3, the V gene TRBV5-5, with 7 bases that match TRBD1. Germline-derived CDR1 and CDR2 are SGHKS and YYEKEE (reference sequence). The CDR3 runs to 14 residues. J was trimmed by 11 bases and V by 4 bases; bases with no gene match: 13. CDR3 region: CASSQEPNRGKQYF. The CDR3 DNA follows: TGTGCCAGCAGCCAAGAACCCAACAGGGGAAAGCAGTATTTT.

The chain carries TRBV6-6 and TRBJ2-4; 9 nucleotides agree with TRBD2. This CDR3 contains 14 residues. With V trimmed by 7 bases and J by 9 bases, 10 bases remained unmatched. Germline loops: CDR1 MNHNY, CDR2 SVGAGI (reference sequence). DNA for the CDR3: TGTGCCAGCAATGTCGGCGGGGGGGAAAGCATTCAGTACTTC. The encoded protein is CASNVGGGESIQYF.

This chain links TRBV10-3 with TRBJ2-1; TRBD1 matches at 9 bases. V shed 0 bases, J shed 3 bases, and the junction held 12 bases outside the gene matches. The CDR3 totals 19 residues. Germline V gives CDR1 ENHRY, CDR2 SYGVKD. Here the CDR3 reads CAISESRDRAVSLYNEQFF. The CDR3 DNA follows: TGTGCCATCAGTGAGTCCCGGGACAGGGCCGTCTCGCTCTACAATGAGCAGTTCTTC.

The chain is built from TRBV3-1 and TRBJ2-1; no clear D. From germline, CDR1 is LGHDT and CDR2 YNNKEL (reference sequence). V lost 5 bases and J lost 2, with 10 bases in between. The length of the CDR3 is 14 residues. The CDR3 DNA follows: TGTGCCAGCAGCAGGAGTACCACCTACAATGAGCAGTTCTTC. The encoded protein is CASSRSTTYNEQFF.

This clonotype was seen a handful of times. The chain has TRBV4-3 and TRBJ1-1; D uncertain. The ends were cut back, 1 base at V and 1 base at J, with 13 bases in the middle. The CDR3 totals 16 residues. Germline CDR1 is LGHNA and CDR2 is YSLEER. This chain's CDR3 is CASSQAAAGWNTEAFF. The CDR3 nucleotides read TGCGCCAGCAGCCAAGCTGCTGCGGGGTGGAACACTGAAGCTTTCTTT.

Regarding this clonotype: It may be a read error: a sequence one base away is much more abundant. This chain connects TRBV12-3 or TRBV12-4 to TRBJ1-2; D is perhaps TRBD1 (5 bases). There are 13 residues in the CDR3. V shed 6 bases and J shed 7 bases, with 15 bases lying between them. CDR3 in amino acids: CASRAGTPCGYTF. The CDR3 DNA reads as TGTGCCAGCAGAGCCGGGACTCCTTGTGGCTACACCTTC.

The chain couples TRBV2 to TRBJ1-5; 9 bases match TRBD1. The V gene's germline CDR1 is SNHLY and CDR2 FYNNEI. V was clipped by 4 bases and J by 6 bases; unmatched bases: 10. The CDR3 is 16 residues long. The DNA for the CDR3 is TGTGCCAGCAGTGGTCCCGGGACAGGGAGGTTTCAGCCCCAGCATTTT. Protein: CASSGPGTGRFQPQHF.

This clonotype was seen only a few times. For the CDR3, the DNA is TGTGCCAGCAGTCCCCAGCCGGGACTAGCGTCATCGGGGCAGACCCAGTACTTC. It translates to CASSPQPGLASSGQTQYF. The J gene is TRBJ2-5, the V gene TRBV7-2; 10 positions agree with TRBD2. CDR1 is SGHTA and CDR2 is FQGNSA in the germline V gene. This CDR3 comprises 18 residues. After removal of 6 bases from V and 6 bases from J, the junction contained 19 bases not matched to a gene. The full variable domain, in which reference TRBV7-2 and TRBJ2-5 provide the parts outside the CDR3, is GAGVSQSPSNKVTEKGKDVELRCDPISGHTALYWYRQSLGQGLEFLIYFQGNSAPDKSGLPSDRFSAERTGGSVSTLTIQRTQQEDSAVYLCASSPQPGLASSGQTQYFGPGTRLLVL.

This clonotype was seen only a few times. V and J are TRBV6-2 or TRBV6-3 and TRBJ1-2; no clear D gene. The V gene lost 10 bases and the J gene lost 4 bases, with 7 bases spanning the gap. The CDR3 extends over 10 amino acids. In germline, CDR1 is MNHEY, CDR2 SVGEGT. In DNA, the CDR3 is TGTGCCACGCGAAGCTATGGCTACACCTTC. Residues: CATRSYGYTF.

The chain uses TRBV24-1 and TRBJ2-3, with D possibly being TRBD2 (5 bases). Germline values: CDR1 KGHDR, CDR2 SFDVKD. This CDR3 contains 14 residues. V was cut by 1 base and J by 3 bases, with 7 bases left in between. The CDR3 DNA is TGTGCCACCAGTGATTTCCGGGAAACAGATACGCAGTATTTT. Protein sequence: CATSDFRETDTQYF.

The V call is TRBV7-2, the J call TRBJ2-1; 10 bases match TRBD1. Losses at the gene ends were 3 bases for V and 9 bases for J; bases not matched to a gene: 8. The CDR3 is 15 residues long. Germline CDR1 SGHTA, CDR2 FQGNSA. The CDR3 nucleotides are TGTGCCAGCAGCTTGCGGACAGGGGGGTACGTTGAGCAGTTCTTC. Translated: CASSLRTGGYVEQFF.

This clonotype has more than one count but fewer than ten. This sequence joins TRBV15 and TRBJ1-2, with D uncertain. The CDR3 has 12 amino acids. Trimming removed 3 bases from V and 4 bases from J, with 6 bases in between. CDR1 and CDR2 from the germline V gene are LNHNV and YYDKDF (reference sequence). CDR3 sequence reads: CATSSEGYGYTF. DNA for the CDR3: TGTGCCACCAGCAGTGAAGGCTATGGCTACACCTTC.

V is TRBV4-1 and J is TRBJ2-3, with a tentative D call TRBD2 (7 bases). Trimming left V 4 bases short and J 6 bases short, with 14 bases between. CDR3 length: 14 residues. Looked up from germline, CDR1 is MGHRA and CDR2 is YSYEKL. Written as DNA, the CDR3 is TGCGCCAGCAGCCCCTACGGGGGGCTCGATACGCAGTATTTT. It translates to CASSPYGGLDTQYF.

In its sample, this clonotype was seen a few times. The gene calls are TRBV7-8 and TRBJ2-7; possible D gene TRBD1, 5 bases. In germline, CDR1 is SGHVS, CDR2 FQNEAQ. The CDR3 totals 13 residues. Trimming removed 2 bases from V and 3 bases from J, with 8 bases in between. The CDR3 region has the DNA TGTGCCAGCAGCTTAAAGGGGTTCTACGAGCAGTACTTC. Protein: CASSLKGFYEQYF.

The CDR3 DNA is TGTGCCAGCACCTTACTGGGAGGAAGAGGTGAAAAACTGTTTTTT. This encodes CASTLLGGRGEKLFF. The chain combines TRBV6-6 with TRBJ1-4; D gene uncertain. Germline lookup yields CDR1 MNHNY and CDR2 SVGAGI (reference sequence). CDR3 length: 15 residues. Trimming left V 7 bases short and J 7 bases short, with 19 bases between.

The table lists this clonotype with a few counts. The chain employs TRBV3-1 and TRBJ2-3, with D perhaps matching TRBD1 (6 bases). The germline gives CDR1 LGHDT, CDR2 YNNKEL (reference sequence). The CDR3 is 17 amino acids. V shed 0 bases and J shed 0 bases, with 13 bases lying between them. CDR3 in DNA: TGTGCCAGCAGCCAAGATCGAGGGACACCTAGCACAGATACGCAGTATTTT. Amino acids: CASSQDRGTPSTDTQYF.

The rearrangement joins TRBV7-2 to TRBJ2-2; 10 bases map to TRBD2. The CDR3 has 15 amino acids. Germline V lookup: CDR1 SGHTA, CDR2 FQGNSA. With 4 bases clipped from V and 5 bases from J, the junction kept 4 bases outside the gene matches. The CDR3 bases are TGTGCCAGCAGCTACAGCGGGGGGGCAACCGGGGAGCTGTTTTTT. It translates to CASSYSGGATGELFF.

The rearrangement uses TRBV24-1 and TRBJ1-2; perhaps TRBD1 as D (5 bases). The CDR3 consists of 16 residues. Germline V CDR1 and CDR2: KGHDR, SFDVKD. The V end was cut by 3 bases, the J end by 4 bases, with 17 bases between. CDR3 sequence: CATSDPAEDKGYGYTF. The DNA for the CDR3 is TGTGCCACCAGTGATCCAGCAGAGGACAAAGGCTATGGCTACACCTTC.

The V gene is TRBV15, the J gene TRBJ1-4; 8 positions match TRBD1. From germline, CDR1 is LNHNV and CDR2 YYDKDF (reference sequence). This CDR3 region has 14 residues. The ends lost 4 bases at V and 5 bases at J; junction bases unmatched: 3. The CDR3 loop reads CATSKGTGNEKLFF. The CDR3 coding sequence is TGTGCCACCAGCAAGGGGACAGGCAATGAAAAACTGTTTTTT.